The source of this TCR beta chain is a study of early T cells in non-severe SARS-CoV-2 infection. A note on this clonotype: Its antigen is undetermined.

Findings of the study overall: VDJdb-based matching was biased toward anti-spike CD8 responses and missed private and CD4 specificities.

Per germline, CDR1 SGHAT and CDR2 FQNNGV. The ends were cut back, 3 bases at V and 0 bases at J, with 8 bases in the middle. This CDR3 is 14 amino acids long. The TCR library protocol was used to attach unique molecular identifiers. These identifiers were attached to individual cDNA molecules. From the 5' RACE reads, TCRdb called clonotypes with MiXCR, one entry per CDR3 protein. The sample lists about 83,000 distinct CDR3 sequences; more than 9% were seen once. This clonotype was obtained from an adult who was a healthcare worker with PCR-confirmed SARS-CoV-2 infection or an uninfected control (not recorded which). The chain carries TRBV11-2 and TRBJ2-5; D gene unclear. This specimen consisted of whole blood, obtained at baseline. The CDR3 loop reads CASSFPDHQETQYF. The CDR3 nucleotides are TGTGCCAGCAGCTTCCCGGACCACCAAGAGACCCAGTACTTC.